This T cell receptor (beta chain) was profiled in a study of identical twins. TCRdb re-called the 5' RACE reads with MiXCR, one entry per CDR3 protein. The sample has around 680,000 distinct CDR3 sequences; 8.5% to 9.5% are singletons. This clonotype turned up a few times. Separately, the same data were catalogued under a study of yellow fever vaccine responses in identical twins.

The TCR was taken from a woman between 18 and 29 years old in good health. Sequencing input: PBMCs.

CDR3 bases: TGTGCCAGCAGCTTGGGACCCGACTCAAGGGGTTTCTTC. Amino acids: CASSLGPDSRGFF. This rearrangement joins TRBV7-6 to TRBJ2-1, with D perhaps being TRBD1 or TRBD2 (5 bases each). Germline V lookup: CDR1 SGHVS, CDR2 FNYEAQ. This CDR3 comprises 13 residues. Between the trimmed V and J ends, which lost 3 bases and 16 bases, there was a span of 19 bases.